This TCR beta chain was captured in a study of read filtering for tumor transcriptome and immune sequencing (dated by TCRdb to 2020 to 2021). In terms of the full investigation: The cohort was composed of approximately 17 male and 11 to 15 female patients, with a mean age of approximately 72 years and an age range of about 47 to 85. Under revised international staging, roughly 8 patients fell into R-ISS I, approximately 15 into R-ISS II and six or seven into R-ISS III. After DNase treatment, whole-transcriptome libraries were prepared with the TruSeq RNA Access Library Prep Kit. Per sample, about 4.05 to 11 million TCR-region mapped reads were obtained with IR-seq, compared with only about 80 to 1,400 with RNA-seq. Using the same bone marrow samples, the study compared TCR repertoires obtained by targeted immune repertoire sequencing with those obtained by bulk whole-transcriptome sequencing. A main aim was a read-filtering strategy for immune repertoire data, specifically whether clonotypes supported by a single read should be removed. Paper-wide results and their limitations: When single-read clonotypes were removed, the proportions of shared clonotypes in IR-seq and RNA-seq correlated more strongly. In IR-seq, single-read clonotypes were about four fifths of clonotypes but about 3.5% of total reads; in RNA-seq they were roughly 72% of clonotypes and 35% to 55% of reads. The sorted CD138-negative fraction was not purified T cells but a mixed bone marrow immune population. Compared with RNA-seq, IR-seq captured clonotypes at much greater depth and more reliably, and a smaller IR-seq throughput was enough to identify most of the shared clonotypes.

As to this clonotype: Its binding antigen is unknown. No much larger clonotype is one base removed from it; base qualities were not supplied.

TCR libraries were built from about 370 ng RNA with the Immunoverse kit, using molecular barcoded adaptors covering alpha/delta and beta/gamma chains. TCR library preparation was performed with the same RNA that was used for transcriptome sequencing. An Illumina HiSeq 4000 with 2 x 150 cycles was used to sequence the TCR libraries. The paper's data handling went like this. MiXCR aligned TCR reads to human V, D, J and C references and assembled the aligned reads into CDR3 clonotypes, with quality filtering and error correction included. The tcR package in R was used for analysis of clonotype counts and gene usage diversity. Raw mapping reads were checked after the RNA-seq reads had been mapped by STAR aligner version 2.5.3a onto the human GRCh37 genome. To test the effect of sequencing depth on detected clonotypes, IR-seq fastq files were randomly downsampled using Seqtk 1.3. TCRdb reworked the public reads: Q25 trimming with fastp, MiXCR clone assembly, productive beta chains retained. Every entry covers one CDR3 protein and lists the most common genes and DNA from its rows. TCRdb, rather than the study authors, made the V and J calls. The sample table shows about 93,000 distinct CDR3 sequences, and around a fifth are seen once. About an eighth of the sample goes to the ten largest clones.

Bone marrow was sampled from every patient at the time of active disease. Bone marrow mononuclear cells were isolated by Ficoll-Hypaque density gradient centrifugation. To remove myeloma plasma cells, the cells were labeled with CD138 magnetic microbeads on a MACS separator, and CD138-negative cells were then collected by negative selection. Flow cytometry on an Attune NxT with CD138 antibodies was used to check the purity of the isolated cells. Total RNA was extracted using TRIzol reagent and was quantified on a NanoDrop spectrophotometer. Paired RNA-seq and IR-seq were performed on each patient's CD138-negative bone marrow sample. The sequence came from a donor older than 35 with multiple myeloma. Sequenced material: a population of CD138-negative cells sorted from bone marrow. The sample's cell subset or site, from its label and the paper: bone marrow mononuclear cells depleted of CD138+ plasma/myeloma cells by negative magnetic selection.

Read as DNA, the sequence is TGCGCCAGCAGCTTTACTAGCTTATCGAGCGCGTTGGGGACGCCCCAGTACTTC. Its coded protein is CASSFTSLSSALGTPQYF. Rearrangement joined TRBV5-1 to TRBJ2-5; the D gene is perhaps TRBD2, from 6 matching bases. According to the germline V gene, CDR1 reads SGHRS and CDR2 reads YFSETQ. Reading from cysteine to phenylalanine, the CDR3 counts 18 amino acids. Of the read, only the CDR3 DNA is kept; its 54 bases are in frame from base 1. At the junction V is shortened by 2 bases and J by 9 bases, with 29 bases in between.